Following are 21 T cell receptor beta chains from one sample sequenced in a study of blood T cell repertoires in COVID-19. Here immunoSEQ multiplex PCR was the method, and the copy in TCRdb shows in-frame clones only, minus some. The repertoire holds approximately 280,000 clones, 65% to 90% seen once, with less than 6.5% in the top ten. The sequenced sample consisted of peripheral blood. These receptors all come from a man aged 45-65 years with active or convalescent COVID-19.

V usage is TRBV28 and J usage is TRBJ1-5, with D hard to call. Per germline, CDR1 MDHEN and CDR2 SYDVKM. V was clipped by 8 bases and J by 6 bases, with 17 bases between them. The CDR3 length is 14 residues. The chain's CDR3 is CASGFRETGQPQHF. CDR3 in DNA: TGTGCCAGCGGGTTCCGGGAAACGGGTCAGCCCCAGCATTTT.

The rearrangement links TRBV6-4 to TRBJ1-2, with D possibly TRBD1 on 6 matching bases. Trimming cost V 6 bases and J 4 bases, with 15 bases left between them. Germline V gene sequence: CDR1 MRHNA, CDR2 SNTAGT. CDR3 length equals 14 residues. The CDR3 reads CASRMTGEPYGYTF. CDR3 DNA: TGTGCCAGCAGGATGACAGGCGAGCCCTATGGCTACACCTTC.

The CDR3 nucleotides read TGTGCCAGCAGCTTAGTCCAGGACAGCACGAACACCGGGGAGCTGTTTTTT. Amino acids: CASSLVQDSTNTGELFF. J is TRBJ2-2 and V is TRBV11-3; D perhaps matches TRBD1 (6 bases). Germline-derived CDR1 and CDR2 are SGHNT and YENEEA. The CDR3 is 17 residues long. Trimming took off 1 base at V and 0 bases at J, with 12 bases between the two ends.

In this sample, this clone turned up a few times. The chain links TRBV4-2 to TRBJ2-7; 14 nucleotides line up with TRBD2. Trimming at V came to 1 base and at J to 7 bases, leaving 6 bases not matched to a gene. The CDR3 consists of 16 residues. Germline CDR1 LGHNA, CDR2 YNFKEQ. This chain's CDR3 is CASSQAGTSGSGEQYF. CDR3 nucleotide sequence: TGTGCCAGCAGCCAAGCCGGGACTAGCGGGAGTGGTGAGCAGTACTTC.

This chain connects TRBV12-3 or TRBV12-4 to TRBJ2-3, with a tentative D call TRBD2 (6 bases). V gave up 3 bases and J gave up 8 bases, with 9 bases separating them. The CDR3 length is 12 residues. As DNA, the CDR3 is TGTGCCAGCAGTTTTCCCGGGGGTACGCAGTATTTT. This encodes CASSFPGGTQYF.

The chain has TRBV7-6 and TRBJ2-7; 9 nucleotides match TRBD2. From germline, CDR1 is SGHVS and CDR2 FNYEAQ. CDR3 size: 18 residues. The V segment lost 5 bases and the J segment 0 bases; nucleotides outside the gene matches: 14. CDR3 protein: CASSPLGSGGSSSYEQYF. Here the CDR3 DNA reads TGTGCCAGCAGCCCCCTGGGTAGCGGGGGCTCTAGCTCCTACGAGCAGTACTTC.

The chain links TRBV7-9 to TRBJ2-5, with 9 positions matching TRBD1. This CDR3 has 15 residues. Germline trimming cut 4 bases from V and 5 bases from J; bases unmatched to any gene: 8. CDR1 is SEHNR, CDR2 FQNEAQ, per germline (reference sequence). The DNA for the CDR3 is TGTGCCAGCAGCTCAGGGACAGGGCTTGGCGAGACCCAGTACTTC. This gives the protein CASSSGTGLGETQYF.

The J gene is TRBJ2-5, the V gene TRBV6-6; the match to TRBD2 covers 11 bases. The germline V gene encodes CDR1 MNHNY and CDR2 SVGAGI (reference sequence). The junction had 8 bases not matched to a gene; V was cut back by 6 bases and J by 2 bases. This CDR3 comprises 16 residues. The CDR3 loop reads CASSPGTSGLQETQYF. The CDR3 DNA reads as TGTGCCAGCAGCCCCGGGACTAGCGGCCTACAAGAGACCCAGTACTTC.

This clone occurred a few times. This chain joins TRBV28 and TRBJ1-2; 12 nucleotides agree with TRBD1. CDR1 is MDHEN and CDR2 is SYDVKM in the germline V gene. The CDR3 covers 14 residues. Trimming removed 8 bases from V and 5 bases from J; junction bases left unmatched: 6. Here the CDR3 reads CASYPGQGAYGYTF. Written as DNA, the CDR3 is TGTGCCAGCTATCCGGGACAGGGGGCATATGGCTACACCTTC.

The chain couples TRBV7-3 to TRBJ2-5, with 7 bases aligning to TRBD2. With V trimmed by 2 bases and J by 4 bases, 7 bases remained unmatched. The germline CDR1 and CDR2 sequences are SGHTA and FQGTGA. The CDR3 contains 15 residues. CDR3 amino acids: CASSLSGGRGETQYF. The CDR3, as DNA: TGTGCCAGCAGCTTATCTGGCGGGAGAGGAGAGACCCAGTACTTC.

The J gene is TRBJ1-5, the V gene TRBV10-3, with D perhaps matching TRBD1 (6 bases). CDR1 and CDR2 (germline): ENHRY, SYGVKD. This CDR3 spans 15 amino acids. V was shortened by 10 bases and J by 6 bases, with 22 bases between the two germline ends. CDR3 sequence reads: CATGGGKGEGQPQHF. The CDR3 DNA sequence: TGTGCCACCGGCGGGGGAAAGGGGGAAGGTCAGCCCCAGCATTTT.

The V call is TRBV15, the J call TRBJ2-7; D call uncertain. Trimming took off 0 bases at V and 0 bases at J, with 6 bases between the two ends. Germline V CDR1 and CDR2: LNHNV, YYDKDF (reference sequence). The CDR3 contains 14 residues. The CDR3 sequence: CATSRDYGSYEQYF. In nucleotides, the CDR3 is TGTGCCACCAGCAGAGATTACGGCTCCTACGAGCAGTACTTC.

This chain joins TRBV6-6 and TRBJ2-1; no definite D call. Germline values: CDR1 MNHNY, CDR2 SVGAGI (reference sequence). Deletions cut 2 bases from V and 8 bases from J, with 4 bases between. CDR3 size: 11 residues. The CDR3 sequence: CASSYRDEQFF. CDR3 DNA: TGTGCCAGCAGTTACCGCGATGAGCAGTTCTTC.

This chain joins TRBV28 and TRBJ1-2; no firm D call. Germline values: CDR1 MDHEN, CDR2 SYDVKM. The CDR3 extends over 12 amino acids. V was pared by 5 bases and J by 3 bases, with 7 bases between. The CDR3 here is CASSPRYYGYTF. The CDR3 DNA sequence: TGTGCCAGCAGTCCACGGTACTATGGCTACACCTTC.

The rearrangement links TRBV12-3 or TRBV12-4 to TRBJ1-6; 10 nucleotides agree with TRBD1. This CDR3 comprises 12 residues. V trimming: 5 bases; J trimming: 14 bases; junction bases outside the gene matches: 3. The CDR3 loop is CASSTGQGALHF. CDR3 DNA sequence: TGTGCCAGCAGTACTGGACAGGGGGCCCTCCACTTT.

The genes are TRBV9 and TRBJ2-3; D perhaps matches TRBD2 (6 bases). Germline loops: CDR1 SGDLS, CDR2 YYNGEE. This CDR3 contains 15 residues. V shed 0 bases and J shed 0 bases, with 8 bases lying between them. In nucleotides, the CDR3 is TGTGCCAGCAGCGTAGAGGAGGGTAGCACAGATACGCAGTATTTT. Translating gives CASSVEEGSTDTQYF.

The V gene is TRBV7-9, the J gene TRBJ2-5, with TRBD2 as a possible D gene (6 bases). Trimming shortened V by 5 bases and J by 5 bases, and 9 bases separated the two germline ends. The germline V gene has CDR1 SEHNR and CDR2 FQNEAQ (reference sequence). The CDR3 consists of 12 residues. CDR3 coding DNA: TGTGCCAGCAGCCCTCGGGGGGAGACCCAGTACTTC. Translating gives CASSPRGETQYF.

The chain has TRBV18 and TRBJ1-1; D remains ambiguous. Germline V gene data show CDR1 as KGHSH and CDR2 as LQKENI. Trimming took off 4 bases at V and 1 base at J, with 7 bases between the two ends. The CDR3 totals 13 residues. CDR3 nucleotides: TGTGCCAGCTCACTTCAGGCGAACACTGAAGCTTTCTTT. Protein: CASSLQANTEAFF.

In this sample, this clone turned up once. The rearrangement links TRBV28 to TRBJ1-5; 7 nucleotides line up with TRBD1. The CDR3 is 14 amino acids. The germline V gene has CDR1 MDHEN and CDR2 SYDVKM. The junction had 3 bases not matched to a gene; V was cut back by 5 bases and J by 2 bases. The CDR3 loop reads CASSQGGGNQPQHF. The CDR3 DNA is TGTGCCAGCAGTCAGGGGGGAGGCAATCAGCCCCAGCATTTT.

This clone showed up just once. The gene calls are TRBV6-2 or TRBV6-3 and TRBJ1-1; no clear D. Germline CDR1 is MNHEY and CDR2 is SVGEGT. The ends were cut back, 5 bases at V and 8 bases at J, with 21 bases in the middle. There are 15 residues in the CDR3. The DNA for the CDR3 is TGTGCCAGCAGTCCCGATATCCGGGATACAAAAGAAGCTTTCTTT. Translating gives CASSPDIRDTKEAFF.

The chain links TRBV7-9 to TRBJ1-1; TRBD1 is a possible D gene (5 bases). V shed 5 bases and J shed 10 bases, with 20 bases lying between them. The CDR3 is made up of 14 amino acids. The germline V gene encodes CDR1 SEHNR and CDR2 FQNEAQ (reference sequence). CDR3 in DNA: TGTGCCAGCAGCCCCCCGGGGAGGGGTGCTTTAGCTTTCTTT. Translated, it gives CASSPPGRGALAFF.